This paragraph covers one T cell receptor (beta chain) sequence. Its antigen is undetermined. The data stem from a study of post-analysis software for immune sequencing data. Study-wide results and caveats: Higher frequency in patients than in controls was seen for several TRBV segments, with TRBV5-6, TRBV5-1 and TRBV20-1 among them.

This CDR3 region has 15 residues. The germline V gene has CDR1 MRHNA and CDR2 SNTAGT. TCR beta cDNA libraries had unique molecular identifiers. MiXCR was run by TCRdb on the PCR reads, yielding one entry per CDR3 protein. The top ten hold around an eighth of the sample, which has approximately 460,000 distinct CDR3 sequences, around 40% seen once. What was sequenced was blood. The rearrangement uses TRBV6-4 and TRBJ2-3; D ambiguous. TRBJ1-5 explains the end of the DNA better; the J call may be wrong. The source is a girl aged 10 to 17 with multiple sclerosis. CDR3 sequence: CASSTGPYSTDTQHF. The CDR3 coding sequence is TGTGCCAGCAGTACCGGCCCCTATAGCACAGATACGCAGCATTTT.